The entry below describes one T cell receptor beta chain. Measured with immunoSEQ multiplex PCR; TCRdb has only the in-frame clones, and not every one. This sample has around 99,000 clones; roughly 87% occur once, and the top ten carry 3.5% to 4.5%. This sample stems from a study of T cell responses to AZD1222 COVID-19 vaccine. CDR1 KGHSH and CDR2 LQKENI come from the germline V gene. The CDR3 totals 14 residues. Trimming took 1 base from V and 4 from J, leaving 10 bases between them. V gene TRBV18 combines with J gene TRBJ2-5, with D possibly matching TRBD1 (6 bases). The sequence was obtained from an adult in good health. The specimen was peripheral blood, collected on day 0 of AZD1222 vaccination. The CDR3 coding sequence is TGTGCCAGCTCACCACACGGCAGGGGAGAGACCCAGTACTTC. The encoded protein is CASSPHGRGETQYF.